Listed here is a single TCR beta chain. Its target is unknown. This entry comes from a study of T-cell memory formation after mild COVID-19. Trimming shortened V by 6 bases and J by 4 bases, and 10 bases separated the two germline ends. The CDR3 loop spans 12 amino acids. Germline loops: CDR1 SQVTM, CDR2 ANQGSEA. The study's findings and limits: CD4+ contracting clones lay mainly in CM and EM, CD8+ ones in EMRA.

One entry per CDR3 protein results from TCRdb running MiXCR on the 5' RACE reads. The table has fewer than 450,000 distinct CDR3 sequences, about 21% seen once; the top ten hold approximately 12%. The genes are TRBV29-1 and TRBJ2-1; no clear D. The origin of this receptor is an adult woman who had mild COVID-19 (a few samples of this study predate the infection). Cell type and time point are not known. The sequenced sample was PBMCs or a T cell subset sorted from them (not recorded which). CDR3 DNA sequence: TGCAGCGTAGACCACCTTTACAATGAGCAGTTCTTC. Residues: CSVDHLYNEQFF.